The rows below give T cell receptor beta chains drawn from one sample of a study of human T cells and chemical hapten exposure. TCRdb recomputed calls from the RACE reads with MiXCR, one row per CDR3 protein. Counted here are about 180,000 distinct CDR3 sequences, 25% to 35% occurring once; the ten biggest clones make up less than 3.5%. Sample: whole blood, taken in connection with sensitization to the hapten diphenylcyclopropenone (DPC). These receptor sequences come from a woman aged 25 to 39 with alopecia areata. Some clones in this sample may be carry-over from other donors' samples. CDR3s include the opening cysteine and the closing phenylalanine or tryptophan. D genes are given only for firm matches. Rows give clone size only sometimes, using once, few, many, or a class for an expanded clone.

CDR3 DNA: TGTGCCAGCATATGGGGTAGCGGGGGGCCCCATGAGCAGTTCTTC
CDR3 protein: CASIWGSGGPHEQFF
J gene: TRBJ2-1
D gene: TRBD2
V gene: TRBV12-3/TRBV12-4
clone size: NA

CDR3 DNA: TGCAGCGTTTCGGGGGCTAGCAATGAAAAACTGTTTTTT
CDR3 protein: CSVSGASNEKLFF
J gene: TRBJ1-4
D gene: NA
V gene: TRBV29-1
clone size: few

CDR3 DNA: TGTGCCAGCAGCCCAAAAGGGACAGGGGAGGATACGCAGTATTTT
CDR3 protein: CASSPKGTGEDTQYF
J gene: TRBJ2-3
D gene: TRBD1
V gene: TRBV9
clone size: few

CDR3 DNA: TGCAGTGCTCGGACTCCCTATAATTCACCCCTCCACTTT
CDR3 protein: CSARTPYNSPLHF
J gene: TRBJ1-6
D gene: NA
V gene: TRBV20-1
clone size: few

CDR3 DNA: TGTGCCAGCAGCGTCACAGGGGATCAGCCCCAGCATTTT
CDR3 protein: CASSVTGDQPQHF
J gene: TRBJ1-5
D gene: TRBD1
V gene: TRBV9
clone size: NA

CDR3 DNA: TGTGCCAGCAGCACCAGGGGAGGGTTGGAGTTGGCTTTCTTT
CDR3 protein: CASSTRGGLELAFF
J gene: TRBJ1-1
D gene: NA
V gene: TRBV27
clone size: once

CDR3 DNA: TGTGCCAGCAGTGGTCGACAGGGGTGGGACATTCAGTACTTC
CDR3 protein: CASSGRQGWDIQYF
J gene: TRBJ2-4
D gene: TRBD1
V gene: TRBV6-2/TRBV6-3
clone size: NA

CDR3 DNA: TGTGCCAGCAGCGTACAGGGCACCTACTATGGCTACACCTTC
CDR3 protein: CASSVQGTYYGYTF
J gene: TRBJ1-2
D gene: NA
V gene: TRBV7-9
clone size: NA

CDR3 DNA: TGCGCCAGCAGCCGGGACAGGGACTACGAGCAGTACTTC
CDR3 protein: CASSRDRDYEQYF
J gene: TRBJ2-7
D gene: TRBD1
V gene: TRBV4-1
clone size: NA

CDR3 DNA: TGTGCCAGCAGTTTTCAGGGGGGCCCCTACGAGCAGTACTTC
CDR3 protein: CASSFQGGPYEQYF
J gene: TRBJ2-7
D gene: NA
V gene: TRBV28
clone size: few

CDR3 DNA: TGTGCCAGCAGCTTAGCGGACAGGGGTAGCGAGCAGTACTTC
CDR3 protein: CASSLADRGSEQYF
J gene: TRBJ2-7
D gene: TRBD1
V gene: TRBV7-8
clone size: NA

CDR3 DNA: TGTGCCGGAAAGACGGGAACAGACACCGGGGAGCTGTTTTTT
CDR3 protein: CAGKTGTDTGELFF
J gene: TRBJ2-2
D gene: NA
V gene: TRBV6-2/TRBV6-3
clone size: few

CDR3 DNA: TGCAGCGCTGTAAACAGCGACACAGATACGCAGTATTTT
CDR3 protein: CSAVNSDTDTQYF
J gene: TRBJ2-3
D gene: NA
V gene: TRBV29-1
clone size: NA

CDR3 DNA: TGCAGTGTCGCGGGAGATACGCAGTATTTT
CDR3 protein: CSVAGDTQYF
J gene: TRBJ2-3
D gene: NA
V gene: TRBV20-1
clone size: many

CDR3 DNA: TGCAGTGCTAGCCTGGGACTAGCGGGAGGACAGTACGAGCAGTACTTC
CDR3 protein: CSASLGLAGGQYEQYF
J gene: TRBJ2-7
D gene: TRBD2
V gene: TRBV20-1
clone size: few

CDR3 DNA: TGTGCCAGCAGTTACAGGGCCAATCAGCCCCAGCATTTT
CDR3 protein: CASSYRANQPQHF
J gene: TRBJ1-5
D gene: NA
V gene: TRBV6-5
clone size: NA

CDR3 DNA: TGCAGTTCCGAGGGGGGAGGGAGTACCGAGCAGTACTTC
CDR3 protein: CSSEGGGSTEQYF
J gene: TRBJ2-7
D gene: NA
V gene: TRBV20-1
clone size: NA

CDR3 DNA: TGTGCCAGCAGTTTAGGGACTATCCCCGGGGAGCTGTTTTTT
CDR3 protein: CASSLGTIPGELFF
J gene: TRBJ2-2
D gene: TRBD2
V gene: TRBV28
clone size: NA

CDR3 DNA: TGTGCCAGCAGTGAAGCGGGGACAGGGAATCAGCCCCAGCATTTT
CDR3 protein: CASSEAGTGNQPQHF
J gene: TRBJ1-5
D gene: TRBD1
V gene: TRBV6-1
clone size: few

CDR3 DNA: TGTGCCAGCACCAGCAAGATCTCTGGGGCCAACGTCCTGACTTTC
CDR3 protein: CASTSKISGANVLTF
J gene: TRBJ2-6
D gene: NA
V gene: TRBV28
clone size: few

CDR3 DNA: TGTGCCAGCAGCCGCATGGAAGGAAACACCATATATTTT
CDR3 protein: CASSRMEGNTIYF
J gene: TRBJ1-3
D gene: NA
V gene: TRBV3-1
clone size: NA

CDR3 DNA: TGCGCCAGCAGCCAAGATCTAGACAGGGCTGGAAACACCATATATTTT
CDR3 protein: CASSQDLDRAGNTIYF
J gene: TRBJ1-3
D gene: TRBD1
V gene: TRBV4-1
clone size: few

CDR3 DNA: TGTGCCATCAGGAGACAGGGGAGGGACACTGAAGCTTTCTTT
CDR3 protein: CAIRRQGRDTEAFF
J gene: TRBJ1-1
D gene: TRBD1
V gene: TRBV10-3
clone size: NA

CDR3 DNA: TGTGCCAGCAGCCCTTATGACAGGGGGCTAGCCAAAAACATTCAGTACTTC
CDR3 protein: CASSPYDRGLAKNIQYF
J gene: TRBJ2-4
D gene: TRBD1
V gene: TRBV7-8
clone size: few

CDR3 DNA: TGTGCCAGCAGTTACTCTCGGGTCAGTCTAAGCGACACCATATATTTT
CDR3 protein: CASSYSRVSLSDTIYF
J gene: TRBJ1-3
D gene: NA
V gene: TRBV6-5
clone size: few

CDR3 DNA: TGTGCCAGCAGCCTCAAAAGCGCCAACGAGCAGTACTTC
CDR3 protein: CASSLKSANEQYF
J gene: TRBJ2-7
D gene: NA
V gene: TRBV3-1
clone size: NA

CDR3 DNA: TGTGCCAGCACCCCCGGCAGGGGGGATGGCTACACCTTC
CDR3 protein: CASTPGRGDGYTF
J gene: TRBJ1-2
D gene: TRBD1
V gene: TRBV27
clone size: NA

CDR3 DNA: TGCGCCAGCAGCCCCCTGGGAGGGGCCGCTGAAGCTTTCTTT
CDR3 protein: CASSPLGGAAEAFF
J gene: TRBJ1-1
D gene: NA
V gene: TRBV10-2
clone size: few

CDR3 DNA: TGCAGCGTTGTAGGGCAGACTAATGAAAAACTGTTTTTT
CDR3 protein: CSVVGQTNEKLFF
J gene: TRBJ1-4
D gene: NA
V gene: TRBV29-1
clone size: NA

CDR3 DNA: TGTGCCAGCAGCTTCCGGGGCGGACAGGGCTGGCCCGGGGAGCTGTTTTTT
CDR3 protein: CASSFRGGQGWPGELFF
J gene: TRBJ2-2
D gene: TRBD1
V gene: TRBV9
clone size: few

CDR3 DNA: TGTGCCAGCAGCTTAGGGTTCCAGGAGAGGGGACGGCTGCCTGAAGCTTTCTTT
CDR3 protein: CASSLGFQERGRLPEAFF
J gene: TRBJ1-1
D gene: NA
V gene: TRBV7-9
clone size: once

CDR3 DNA: TGTGCCAGCAGCCCCCTGGGACAGGGCGGATCACCCCTCCACTTT
CDR3 protein: CASSPLGQGGSPLHF
J gene: TRBJ1-6
D gene: TRBD1
V gene: TRBV28
clone size: few

CDR3 DNA: TGTGCCAGCAGTAGAGGGCGGGGCACCGGGGAGCTGTTTTTT
CDR3 protein: CASSRGRGTGELFF
J gene: TRBJ2-2
D gene: NA
V gene: TRBV28
clone size: NA